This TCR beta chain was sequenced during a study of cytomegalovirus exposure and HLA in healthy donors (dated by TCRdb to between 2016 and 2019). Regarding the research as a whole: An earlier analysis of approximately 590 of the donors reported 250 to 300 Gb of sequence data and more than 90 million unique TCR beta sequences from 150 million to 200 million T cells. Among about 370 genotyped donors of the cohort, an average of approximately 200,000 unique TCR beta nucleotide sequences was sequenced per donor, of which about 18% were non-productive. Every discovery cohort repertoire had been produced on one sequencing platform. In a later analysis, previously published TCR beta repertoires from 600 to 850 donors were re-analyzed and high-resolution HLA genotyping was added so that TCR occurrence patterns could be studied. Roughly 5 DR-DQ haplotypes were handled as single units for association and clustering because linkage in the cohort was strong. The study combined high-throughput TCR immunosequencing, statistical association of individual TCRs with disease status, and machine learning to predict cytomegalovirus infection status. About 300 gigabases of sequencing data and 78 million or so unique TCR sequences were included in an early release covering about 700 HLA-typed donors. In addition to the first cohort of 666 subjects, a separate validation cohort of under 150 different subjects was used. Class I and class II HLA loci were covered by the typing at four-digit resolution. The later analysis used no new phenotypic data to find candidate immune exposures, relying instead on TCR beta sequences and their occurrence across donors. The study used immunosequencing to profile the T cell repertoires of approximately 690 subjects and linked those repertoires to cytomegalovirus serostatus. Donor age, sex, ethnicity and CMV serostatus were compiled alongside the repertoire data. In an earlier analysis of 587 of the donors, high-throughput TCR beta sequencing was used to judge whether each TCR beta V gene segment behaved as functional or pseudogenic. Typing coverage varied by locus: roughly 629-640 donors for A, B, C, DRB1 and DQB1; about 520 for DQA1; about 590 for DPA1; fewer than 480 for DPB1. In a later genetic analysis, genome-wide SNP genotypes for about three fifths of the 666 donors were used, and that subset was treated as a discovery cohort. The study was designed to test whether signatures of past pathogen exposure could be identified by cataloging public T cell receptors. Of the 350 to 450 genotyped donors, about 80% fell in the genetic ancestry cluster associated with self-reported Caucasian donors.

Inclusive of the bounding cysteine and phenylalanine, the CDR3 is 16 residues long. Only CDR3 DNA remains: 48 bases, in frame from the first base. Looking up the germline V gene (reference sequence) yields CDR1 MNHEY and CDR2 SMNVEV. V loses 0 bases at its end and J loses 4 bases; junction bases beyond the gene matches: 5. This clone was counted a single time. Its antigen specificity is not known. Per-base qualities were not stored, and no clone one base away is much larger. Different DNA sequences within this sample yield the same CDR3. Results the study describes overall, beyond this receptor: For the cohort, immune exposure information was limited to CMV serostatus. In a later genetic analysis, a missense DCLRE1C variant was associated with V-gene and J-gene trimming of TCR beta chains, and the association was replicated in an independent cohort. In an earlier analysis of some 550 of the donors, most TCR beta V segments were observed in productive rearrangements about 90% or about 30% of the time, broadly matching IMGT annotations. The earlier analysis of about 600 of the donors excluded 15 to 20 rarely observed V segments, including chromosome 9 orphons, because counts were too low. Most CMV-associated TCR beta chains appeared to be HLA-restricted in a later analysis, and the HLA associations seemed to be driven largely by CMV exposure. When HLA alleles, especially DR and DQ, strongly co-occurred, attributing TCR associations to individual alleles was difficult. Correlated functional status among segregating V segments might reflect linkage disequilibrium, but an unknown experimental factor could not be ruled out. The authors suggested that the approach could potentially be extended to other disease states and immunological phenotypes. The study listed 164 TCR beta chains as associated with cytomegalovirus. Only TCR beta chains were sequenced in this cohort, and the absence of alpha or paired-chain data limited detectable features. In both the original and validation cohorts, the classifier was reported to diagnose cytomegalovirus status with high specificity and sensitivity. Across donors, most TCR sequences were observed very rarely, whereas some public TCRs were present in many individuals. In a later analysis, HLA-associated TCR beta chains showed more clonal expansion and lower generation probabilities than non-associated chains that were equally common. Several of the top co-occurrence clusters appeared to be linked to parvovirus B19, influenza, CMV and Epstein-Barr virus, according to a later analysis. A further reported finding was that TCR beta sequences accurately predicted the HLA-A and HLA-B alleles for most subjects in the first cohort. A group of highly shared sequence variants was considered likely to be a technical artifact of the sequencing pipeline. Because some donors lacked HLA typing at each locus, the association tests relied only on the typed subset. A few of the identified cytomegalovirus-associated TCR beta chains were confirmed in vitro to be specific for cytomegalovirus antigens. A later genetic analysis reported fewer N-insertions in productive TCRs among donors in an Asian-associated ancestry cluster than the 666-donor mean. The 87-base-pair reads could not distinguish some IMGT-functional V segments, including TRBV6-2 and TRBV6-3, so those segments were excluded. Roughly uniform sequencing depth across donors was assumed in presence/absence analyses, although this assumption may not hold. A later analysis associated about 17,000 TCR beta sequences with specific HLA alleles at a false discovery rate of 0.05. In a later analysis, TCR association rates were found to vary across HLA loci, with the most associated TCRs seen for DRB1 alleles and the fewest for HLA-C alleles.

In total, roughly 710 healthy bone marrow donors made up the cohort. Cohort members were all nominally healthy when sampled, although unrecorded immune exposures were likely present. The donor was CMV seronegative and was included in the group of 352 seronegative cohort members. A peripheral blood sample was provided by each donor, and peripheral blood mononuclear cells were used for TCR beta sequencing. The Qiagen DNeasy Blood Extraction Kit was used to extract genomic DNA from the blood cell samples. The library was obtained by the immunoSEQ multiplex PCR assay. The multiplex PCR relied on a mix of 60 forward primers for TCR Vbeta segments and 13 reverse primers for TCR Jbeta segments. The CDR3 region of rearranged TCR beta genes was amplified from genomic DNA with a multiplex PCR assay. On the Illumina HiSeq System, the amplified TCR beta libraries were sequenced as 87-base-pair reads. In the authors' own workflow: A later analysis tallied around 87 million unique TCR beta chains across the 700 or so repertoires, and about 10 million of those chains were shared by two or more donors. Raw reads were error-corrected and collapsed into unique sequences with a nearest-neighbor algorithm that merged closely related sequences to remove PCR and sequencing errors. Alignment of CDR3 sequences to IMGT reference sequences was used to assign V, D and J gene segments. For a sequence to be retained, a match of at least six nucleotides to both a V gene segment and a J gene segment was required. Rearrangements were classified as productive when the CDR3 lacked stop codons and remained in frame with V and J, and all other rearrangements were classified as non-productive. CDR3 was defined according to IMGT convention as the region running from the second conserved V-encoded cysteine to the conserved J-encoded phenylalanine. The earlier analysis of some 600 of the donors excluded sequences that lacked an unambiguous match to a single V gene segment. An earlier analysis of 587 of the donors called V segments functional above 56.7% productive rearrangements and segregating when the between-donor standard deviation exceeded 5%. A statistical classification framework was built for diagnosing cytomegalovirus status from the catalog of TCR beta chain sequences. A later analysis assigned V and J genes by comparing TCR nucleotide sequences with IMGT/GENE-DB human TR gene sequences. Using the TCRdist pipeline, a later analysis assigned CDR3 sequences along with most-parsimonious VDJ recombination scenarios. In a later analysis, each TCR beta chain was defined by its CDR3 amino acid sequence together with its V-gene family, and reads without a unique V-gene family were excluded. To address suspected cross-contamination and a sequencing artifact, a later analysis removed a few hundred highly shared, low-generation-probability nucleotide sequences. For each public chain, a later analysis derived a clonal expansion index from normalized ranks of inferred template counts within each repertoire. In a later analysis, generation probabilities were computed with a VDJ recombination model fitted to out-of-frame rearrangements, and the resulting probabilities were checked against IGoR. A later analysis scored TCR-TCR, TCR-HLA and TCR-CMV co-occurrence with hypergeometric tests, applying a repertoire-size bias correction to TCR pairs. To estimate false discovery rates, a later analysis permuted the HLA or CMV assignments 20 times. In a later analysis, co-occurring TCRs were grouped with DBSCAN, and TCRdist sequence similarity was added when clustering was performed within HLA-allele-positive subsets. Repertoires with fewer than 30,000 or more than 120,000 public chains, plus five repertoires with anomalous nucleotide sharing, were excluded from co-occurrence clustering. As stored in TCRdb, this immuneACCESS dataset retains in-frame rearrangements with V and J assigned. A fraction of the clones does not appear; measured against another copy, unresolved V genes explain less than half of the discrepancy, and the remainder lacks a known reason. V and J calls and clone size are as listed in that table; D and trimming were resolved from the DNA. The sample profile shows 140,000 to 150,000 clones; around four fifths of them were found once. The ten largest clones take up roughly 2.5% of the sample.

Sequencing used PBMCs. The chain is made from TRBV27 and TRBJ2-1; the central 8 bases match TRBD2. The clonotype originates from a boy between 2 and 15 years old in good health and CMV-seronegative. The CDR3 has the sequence CASSLSLAVVYNEQFF. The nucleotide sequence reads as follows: TGTGCCAGCAGTTTATCACTAGCGGTCGTTTACAATGAGCAGTTCTTC.